The 16 T cell receptor beta chains below were found in one sample sequenced in a study of blood T cell repertoires in COVID-19. Assay: immunoSEQ multiplex PCR; the TCRdb copy retains only in-frame clones and omits some. Among 200,000 to 250,000 clones, around 82% were seen once, and the ten largest hold approximately 7.2%. The sample taken for sequencing was peripheral blood. Receptors were obtained from a woman in her sixties or seventies with acute or convalescent COVID-19.

The chain links TRBV5-1 to TRBJ1-4, with 7 bases aligning to TRBD1. J was trimmed by 8 bases and V by 4 bases; bases with no gene match: 11. Germline V gene sequence: CDR1 SGHRS, CDR2 YFSETQ. This CDR3 is built from 15 residues. In nucleotides, the CDR3 is TGCGCCAGCAGCGTTTCCCGGGACAGAGGCGAAAAACTGTTTTTT. Translating it yields CASSVSRDRGEKLFF.

The chain couples TRBV6-6 to TRBJ1-2, with 9 bases that match TRBD1. This CDR3 is built from 16 residues. The junction had 16 bases not matched to a gene; V was cut back by 10 bases and J by 4 bases. Germline V lookup: CDR1 MNHNY, CDR2 SVGAGI (reference sequence). The CDR3 nucleotides read TGTGCCACCTCCCCCACGGACAGGGGTGGCCTCTATGGCTACACCTTC. Residues: CATSPTDRGGLYGYTF.

In its sample, this clone was seen once. V is TRBV2 and J is TRBJ1-6; D not certain. V dropped 7 bases and J dropped 5 bases, with 9 bases sitting between them. This CDR3 contains 13 residues. CDR1 SNHLY and CDR2 FYNNEI come from the germline V gene. The CDR3 sequence: CASNSLDNSPLHF. The DNA for the CDR3 is TGTGCCAGCAACTCCTTGGATAATTCACCCCTCCACTTT.

The CDR3 protein is CASRETGFGDQPQHF. As DNA, the CDR3 is TGTGCCAGCAGAGAGACAGGGTTCGGTGATCAGCCCCAGCATTTT. The rearrangement joins TRBV6-4 to TRBJ1-5; TRBD1 aligns across 7 bases. Trimming took 6 bases from V and 5 from J; bases not matched to a gene: 10. The CDR3 spans 15 residues. From germline, CDR1 is MRHNA and CDR2 SNTAGT.

This rearrangement joins TRBV5-4 to TRBJ2-1; 8 bases match TRBD1. The CDR3 length is 14 residues. V was clipped by 0 bases and J by 5 bases; unmatched bases: 1. The germline gives CDR1 SGHNT, CDR2 YYREEE (reference sequence). CDR3 sequence (DNA): TGTGCCAGCAGCTTGGAGGACAGGGACAATGAGCAGTTCTTC. It yields the protein CASSLEDRDNEQFF.

The CDR3 loop reads CASSGRVSTTDTQYF. In DNA, the CDR3 is TGCGCCAGCAGTGGACGGGTTTCGACTACAGATACGCAGTATTTT. This chain connects TRBV10-1 to TRBJ2-3, with D hard to call. V dropped 4 bases and J dropped 3 bases, with 14 bases sitting between them. There are 15 residues in the CDR3. CDR1 and CDR2 from the germline V gene are WNHNN and SYGVQD (reference sequence).

This rearrangement joins TRBV5-1 to TRBJ2-3; 9 bases are a match to TRBD2. Germline CDR1 SGHRS, CDR2 YFSETQ. The CDR3 runs 16 residues. V dropped 0 bases and J dropped 3; count of bases not matched to a gene: 5. The CDR3 here is CASSLGLAGGTDTQYF. The CDR3 DNA reads as TGCGCCAGCAGCTTGGGCTTGGCGGGGGGGACAGATACGCAGTATTTT.

The chain has TRBV23-1 and TRBJ2-3; unclear D gene. Being an ORF, TRBV23-1 has a function that is uncertain. Trimming removed 6 bases at V and 2 bases at J, with 6 bases between. The CDR3 has 12 amino acids. The DNA for the CDR3 is TGCGCCAGCAGAACTTACACAGATACGCAGTATTTT. This codes for CASRTYTDTQYF.

J is TRBJ2-1 and V is TRBV7-3, with D possibly matching TRBD2 (6 bases). The CDR3 loop spans 16 amino acids. CDR1 and CDR2 from the germline V gene are SGHTA and FQGTGA. V was pared by 5 bases and J by 10 bases, with 24 bases between. The CDR3 sequence: CASSPLSTSTLREQFF. The CDR3 DNA is TGTGCCAGCAGCCCTTTGTCTACTAGCACTCTAAGGGAGCAGTTCTTC.

This chain connects TRBV1 to TRBJ2-6; the table's D gene call, TRBD1, was not cross checked with the DNA. TRBV1 corresponds to a pseudogene. The CDR3 has 18 amino acids. CDR3: CTSSQVGQGMAGANVLTF. CDR3 in DNA: TGCACCAGCAGCCAAGTCGGGCAGGGGATGGCTGGGGCCAACGTCCTGACTTTC.

CDR3 residues: CASSEQGAGQPQHF. As DNA, the CDR3 is TGTGCCAGCTCGGAGCAGGGGGCCGGACAGCCCCAGCATTTT. The chain recombines TRBV18 with TRBJ1-5; 8 positions match TRBD1. CDR1 and CDR2 (germline): KGHSH, LQKENI. The CDR3 sequence is 14 residues long. With 6 bases clipped from V and 7 bases from J, the junction kept 8 bases outside the gene matches.

The chain links TRBV10-1 to TRBJ2-6; D unclear. CDR3 length: 13 amino acids. V was trimmed by 6 bases and J by 0 bases, leaving 3 bases between them. Germline CDR1 WNHNN, CDR2 SYGVQD (reference sequence). CDR3 sequence (DNA): TGCGCCAGCAGCGGCTCTGGGGCCAACGTCCTGACTTTC. Protein product: CASSGSGANVLTF.

V gene TRBV19 combines with J gene TRBJ2-2; TRBD1 aligns across 7 bases. Germline V gene data show CDR1 as LNHDA and CDR2 as SQIVND (reference sequence). V lost 10 bases and J lost 7; bases outside the gene matches: 18. The CDR3 spans 16 residues. As DNA, the CDR3 is TGTGCCACCACAAAGGAAAAACAGGGGTTTTTCGGGGAGCTGTTTTTT. Residues: CATTKEKQGFFGELFF.

This clone has just a few counts. The CDR3: CASSLVYRGNEQFF. CDR3 nucleotides: TGTGCCAGCAGCTTAGTTTACAGGGGGAATGAGCAGTTCTTC. The chain joins TRBV7-2 to TRBJ2-1; 8 positions agree with TRBD1. This CDR3 has 14 residues. The junction had 3 bases not matched to a gene; V was cut back by 1 base and J by 7 bases. The germline V gene has CDR1 SGHTA and CDR2 FQGNSA.

V is TRBV10-3 and J is TRBJ2-5, with D perhaps TRBD1 (6 bases). The V end lost 9 bases, the J end lost 5 bases, and 16 bases lay between the germline ends. CDR1 and CDR2 from the germline V gene are ENHRY and SYGVKD. CDR3 length: 13 amino acids. This chain's CDR3 is CAIRTEVRETQYF. The CDR3 DNA follows: TGTGCCATTCGGACAGAAGTACGGGAGACCCAGTACTTC.

The chain uses TRBV12-3 or TRBV12-4 and TRBJ1-1, with D uncertain. Between the trimmed V and J ends, which lost 5 bases and 8 bases, there was a span of 9 bases. The CDR3 is 11 amino acids. The CDR3 loop reads CASSQASEAFF. CDR3 nucleotide sequence: TGTGCCAGCAGTCAGGCCTCCGAAGCTTTCTTT.